This T cell receptor beta chain was observed in a study of T cell responses to AZD1222 COVID-19 vaccine. The study, taken as a whole, reports: Seropositive status at baseline applied to only six AZD1222 recipients. Researchers report vaccine-associated CD4 TCRs spanning spike, with dominance at 160-218 and 743-854. Nearly half of spike-specific TCRs reportedly go after variant regions that carry no mutations.

Assay: immunoSEQ multiplex PCR; the TCRdb copy retains only in-frame clones and omits some. The table shows about 88,000 clones, with 92% occurring only once. CDR3 length equals 16 residues. CDR1 is SGHTA, CDR2 FQGNSA, per germline. V gave up 1 base and J gave up 0 bases, with 11 bases separating them. This clone was picked up one time. What it recognizes is unknown. J is TRBJ2-3 and V is TRBV7-2; TRBD2 might be the D (5 bases). The sequences come from peripheral blood, collected on day 0 of AZD1222 vaccination. This receptor was obtained from an adult in good health. The CDR3 is CASSLGLGGSTDTQYF. The CDR3 bases are TGTGCCAGCAGCTTAGGTTTGGGCGGGAGCACAGATACGCAGTATTTT.